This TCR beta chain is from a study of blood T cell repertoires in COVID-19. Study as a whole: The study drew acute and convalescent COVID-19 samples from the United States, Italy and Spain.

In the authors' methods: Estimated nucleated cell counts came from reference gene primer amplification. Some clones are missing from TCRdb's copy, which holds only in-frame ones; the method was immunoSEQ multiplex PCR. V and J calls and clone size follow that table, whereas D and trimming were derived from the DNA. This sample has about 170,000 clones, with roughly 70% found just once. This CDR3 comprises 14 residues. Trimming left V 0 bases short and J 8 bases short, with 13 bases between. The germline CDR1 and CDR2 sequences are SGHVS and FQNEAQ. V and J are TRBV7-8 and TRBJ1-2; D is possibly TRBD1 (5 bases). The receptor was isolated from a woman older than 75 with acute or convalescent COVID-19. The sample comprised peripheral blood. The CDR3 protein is CASSLAQGLPGYTF. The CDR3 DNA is TGTGCCAGCAGCTTAGCCCAGGGATTACCGGGCTACACCTTC.